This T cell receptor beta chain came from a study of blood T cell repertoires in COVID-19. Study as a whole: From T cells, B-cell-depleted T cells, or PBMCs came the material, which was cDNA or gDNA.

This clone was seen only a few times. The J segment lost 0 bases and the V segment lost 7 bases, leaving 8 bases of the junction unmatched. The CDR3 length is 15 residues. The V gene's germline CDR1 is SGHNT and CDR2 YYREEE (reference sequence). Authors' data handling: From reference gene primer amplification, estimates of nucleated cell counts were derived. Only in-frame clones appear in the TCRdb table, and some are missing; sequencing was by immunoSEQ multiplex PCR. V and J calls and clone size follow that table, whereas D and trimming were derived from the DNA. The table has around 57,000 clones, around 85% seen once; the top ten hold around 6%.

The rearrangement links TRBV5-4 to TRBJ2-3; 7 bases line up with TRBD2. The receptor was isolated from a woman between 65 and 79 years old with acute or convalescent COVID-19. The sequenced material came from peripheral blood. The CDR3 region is CASRLGTTSTDTQYF. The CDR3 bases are TGTGCCAGCCGCCTAGGGACTACTAGCACAGATACGCAGTATTTT.